This T cell receptor beta chain was identified during a study of blood T cell repertoires in COVID-19. CDR3 size: 13 residues. Germline CDR1 is SGHNT and CDR2 is YYREEE (reference sequence). Trimming took 4 bases from V and 6 from J; bases not matched to a gene: 6. Sequencing used immunoSEQ multiplex PCR; TCRdb keeps in-frame clones, though not all of them. The sample contains about 59,000 clones, around 84% of which appear only once. This chain uses TRBV5-4 with TRBJ1-2; the match to TRBD1 covers 7 bases. This sequence originates from a man in his sixties with acute or convalescent COVID-19. The sequenced sample was peripheral blood. The CDR3 is CASSPGTADGYTF. CDR3 nucleotides: TGTGCCAGCAGCCCCGGGACAGCCGATGGCTACACCTTC.